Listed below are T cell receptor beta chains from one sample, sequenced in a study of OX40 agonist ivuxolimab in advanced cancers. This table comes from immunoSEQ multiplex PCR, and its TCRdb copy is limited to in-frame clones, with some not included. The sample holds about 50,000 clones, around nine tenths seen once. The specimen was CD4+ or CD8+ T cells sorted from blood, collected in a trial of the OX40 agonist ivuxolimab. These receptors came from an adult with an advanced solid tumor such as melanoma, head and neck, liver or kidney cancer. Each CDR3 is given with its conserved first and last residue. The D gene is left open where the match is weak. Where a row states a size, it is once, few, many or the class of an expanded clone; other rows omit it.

CDR3 DNA: TGTGCCAGCAGTTTAACAGGGCTTGGAACTAATGAAAAACTGTTTTTT; CDR3 protein: CASSLTGLGTNEKLFF; J gene: TRBJ1-4; V gene: TRBV28; clone size: .; D gene: .
CDR3 DNA: TGTGCCAGCAGTTACGCTAGACAGCTAACCCTCAGCGAGCTGTTTTTT; CDR3 protein: CASSYARQLTLSELFF; J gene: TRBJ2-2; V gene: TRBV6-5; clone size: .; D gene: .
CDR3 DNA: TGTGCCAGTAGTATACGACAGGGGAAAGAAAAACTGTTTTTT; CDR3 protein: CASSIRQGKEKLFF; J gene: TRBJ1-4; V gene: TRBV19; clone size: .; D gene: TRBD1
CDR3 DNA: TGTGCCAGCAGCCAAGATATATCCGGGACAGGAGATAATCAGCCCCAGCATTTT; CDR3 protein: CASSQDISGTGDNQPQHF; J gene: TRBJ1-5; V gene: TRBV4-2; clone size: .; D gene: TRBD1
CDR3 DNA: TGTGCCAGCAGCGTAGAAGGGTGGGAGACCCAGTACTTC; CDR3 protein: CASSVEGWETQYF; J gene: TRBJ2-5; V gene: TRBV9; clone size: once; D gene: .
CDR3 DNA: TGCGCCAGCAGCTTGGGACAGGGGGCCGGGGAGCTGTTTTTT; CDR3 protein: CASSLGQGAGELFF; J gene: TRBJ2-2; V gene: TRBV5-1; clone size: .; D gene: TRBD1
CDR3 DNA: TGTGCCAGCAGCTTCAACAGGGGGGATTCACCCCTCCACTTT; CDR3 protein: CASSFNRGDSPLHF; J gene: TRBJ1-6; V gene: TRBV7-3; clone size: .; D gene: TRBD1
CDR3 DNA: TGTGCCAGCTCCTCGGGACAGGTCTATGGCTACACCTTC; CDR3 protein: CASSSGQVYGYTF; J gene: TRBJ1-2; V gene: TRBV18; clone size: .; D gene: TRBD1
CDR3 DNA: TGTGCCAGCAGCTTCGGACAGGCGACAACTAATGAAAAACTGTTTTTT; CDR3 protein: CASSFGQATTNEKLFF; J gene: TRBJ1-4; V gene: TRBV5-8; clone size: .; D gene: TRBD1
CDR3 DNA: TGTGCCAGCAGTTTTTCTAGCGGGAGGCCGGGAGAGACCCAGTACTTC; CDR3 protein: CASSFSSGRPGETQYF; J gene: TRBJ2-5; V gene: TRBV28; clone size: .; D gene: TRBD2
CDR3 DNA: TGTGCCAGCAGCCCCCTTGGGGGGGTCGATGAGCAGTTCTTC; CDR3 protein: CASSPLGGVDEQFF; J gene: TRBJ2-1; V gene: TRBV6-1; clone size: .; D gene: TRBD2
CDR3 DNA: TGTGCCAGCTCACCACTGGCAGGGGAAGGAAACACCATATATTTT; CDR3 protein: CASSPLAGEGNTIYF; J gene: TRBJ1-3; V gene: TRBV18; clone size: .; D gene: .
CDR3 DNA: TGTGCCAGCAGCTTGCGGACACCCTCCTACAATGAGCAGTTCTTC; CDR3 protein: CASSLRTPSYNEQFF; J gene: TRBJ2-1; V gene: TRBV5-4; clone size: once; D gene: .
CDR3 DNA: TGTGCCAGCACGTCCACCGCAGACACCGGGGAGCTGTTTTTT; CDR3 protein: CASTSTADTGELFF; J gene: TRBJ2-2; V gene: TRBV7-3; clone size: .; D gene: .
CDR3 DNA: TGCGCCAGCAGCTTGGTCCGCTTGAGGTACGAGCAGTACTTC; CDR3 protein: CASSLVRLRYEQYF; J gene: TRBJ2-7; V gene: TRBV5-1; clone size: .; D gene: .
CDR3 DNA: TGCGCCAGCAGCTTGGAGCCCCAGGGACAGGGGAACACTGAAGCTTTCTTT; CDR3 protein: CASSLEPQGQGNTEAFF; J gene: TRBJ1-1; V gene: TRBV5-1; clone size: .; D gene: TRBD1
CDR3 DNA: TGTGCCAGCAGCTTGGATCTAGCGGGAGCCGGGAAGGATACGCAGTATTTT; CDR3 protein: CASSLDLAGAGKDTQYF; J gene: TRBJ2-3; V gene: TRBV5-4; clone size: .; D gene: TRBD2
CDR3 DNA: TGTGCTAGTGGTTTGCAGGGTGGGGAGACCCAGTACTTC; CDR3 protein: CASGLQGGETQYF; J gene: TRBJ2-5; V gene: TRBV12-5; clone size: few; D gene: .
CDR3 DNA: TGTGCCAGCAGCTCAGGACGGGACCCGCGGGGTGAAGCTTTCTTT; CDR3 protein: CASSSGRDPRGEAFF; J gene: TRBJ1-1; V gene: TRBV5-4; clone size: .; D gene: .
CDR3 DNA: TGTGCCAGCTCACCACCGAAGGGGTCCTACAATGAGCAGTTCTTC; CDR3 protein: CASSPPKGSYNEQFF; J gene: TRBJ2-1; V gene: TRBV18; clone size: once; D gene: .
CDR3 DNA: TGTGCCAGCAGCCCAAGGGGGCTGTCTAGCACAGATACGCAGTATTTT; CDR3 protein: CASSPRGLSSTDTQYF; J gene: TRBJ2-3; V gene: TRBV5-4; clone size: .; D gene: TRBD1
CDR3 DNA: TGTGCCAGCAGACTCGACAGCTCCTACGAGCAGTACTTC; CDR3 protein: CASRLDSSYEQYF; J gene: TRBJ2-7; V gene: TRBV7-6; clone size: .; D gene: .
CDR3 DNA: TGTGCCAGCAGCGGCTCCCTGGGGGGGTTATACAATGAGCAGTTCTTC; CDR3 protein: CASSGSLGGLYNEQFF; J gene: TRBJ2-1; V gene: TRBV9; clone size: .; D gene: TRBD2
CDR3 DNA: TGTGCCAGCAGTCCCGGGGGAATTGGGGACAATGAGCAGTTCTTC; CDR3 protein: CASSPGGIGDNEQFF; J gene: TRBJ2-1; V gene: TRBV28; clone size: .; D gene: .
CDR3 DNA: TGTGCCAGCGGGTGGCTGAGCGACCACACCTACGAGCAGTACTTC; CDR3 protein: CASGWLSDHTYEQYF; J gene: TRBJ2-7; V gene: TRBV6-1; clone size: once; D gene: .
CDR3 DNA: TGTGCCAGCAGGGCGACAGGGCGGTACTATGGCTACACCTTC; CDR3 protein: CASRATGRYYGYTF; J gene: TRBJ1-2; V gene: TRBV2; clone size: .; D gene: TRBD1
CDR3 DNA: TGTGCCAGCAGGGAATTAGCGGGAGGGCACAAAGAGCAGTTCTTC; CDR3 protein: CASRELAGGHKEQFF; J gene: TRBJ2-1; V gene: TRBV6-5; clone size: .; D gene: TRBD2
CDR3 DNA: TGTGCCAGCAGCCCCGCCCCAGGGGACAGTGCCTACGAGCAGTACTTC; CDR3 protein: CASSPAPGDSAYEQYF; J gene: TRBJ2-7; V gene: TRBV11-3; clone size: .; D gene: TRBD1
CDR3 DNA: TGTGCCAGCAGCGGGACTAGCGGGAGAGGACGGGGCACAGATACGCAGTATTTT; CDR3 protein: CASSGTSGRGRGTDTQYF; J gene: TRBJ2-3; V gene: TRBV7-6; clone size: .; D gene: TRBD2
CDR3 DNA: TGCGCCAGCAGCTTTCGACTGATGAACACTGAAGCTTTCTTT; CDR3 protein: CASSFRLMNTEAFF; J gene: TRBJ1-1; V gene: TRBV5-1; clone size: .; D gene: .
CDR3 DNA: TGTGCCAGCAGCTACGATTACGATACGCAGTATTTT; CDR3 protein: CASSYDYDTQYF; J gene: TRBJ2-3; V gene: TRBV7-3; clone size: .; D gene: .
CDR3 DNA: TGTGCCAGCAGCTCGCAGGGGGCGCAGGCGTGGGGCACAGATACGCAGTATTTT; CDR3 protein: CASSSQGAQAWGTDTQYF; J gene: TRBJ2-3; V gene: TRBV5-6; clone size: .; D gene: TRBD1
CDR3 DNA: TGCGCCAGCAGCCCCACCGGGACAGGCTACAATGAGCAGTTCTTC; CDR3 protein: CASSPTGTGYNEQFF; J gene: TRBJ2-1; V gene: TRBV5-1; clone size: .; D gene: TRBD1
CDR3 DNA: TGTGCCATCAGTGGGGGTCGGAGCTCCTACGAGCAGTACTTC; CDR3 protein: CAISGGRSSYEQYF; J gene: TRBJ2-7; V gene: TRBV10-3; clone size: .; D gene: .
CDR3 DNA: TGTGCCAGCAGTGAAGCGCCCAATCCCACCACTGAAGCTTTCTTT; CDR3 protein: CASSEAPNPTTEAFF; J gene: TRBJ1-1; V gene: TRBV2; clone size: .; D gene: .
CDR3 DNA: TGTGCCAGCAGGGGGGGACTCCCGAACAGGGACGAGCAGTACTTC; CDR3 protein: CASRGGLPNRDEQYF; J gene: TRBJ2-7; V gene: TRBV6-1; clone size: .; D gene: .
CDR3 DNA: TGCGCCAGCAGCACTTCCGGGGCTGGGGCCAACGTCCTGACTTTC; CDR3 protein: CASSTSGAGANVLTF; J gene: TRBJ2-6; V gene: TRBV5-1; clone size: .; D gene: .
CDR3 DNA: TGCGCCAGCAGCCTCCTTTCGACTAGCGGAGGAAGCGAGCAGTACTTC; CDR3 protein: CASSLLSTSGGSEQYF; J gene: TRBJ2-7; V gene: TRBV5-1; clone size: .; D gene: TRBD2
CDR3 DNA: TGTGCCAGCAGCGTAGAAGGAGATACGCAGTATTTT; CDR3 protein: CASSVEGDTQYF; J gene: TRBJ2-3; V gene: TRBV9; clone size: .; D gene: .
CDR3 DNA: TGCGCCAGCAGCTCATCCGGGGGATACAATGAGCAGTTCTTC; CDR3 protein: CASSSSGGYNEQFF; J gene: TRBJ2-1; V gene: TRBV5-1; clone size: .; D gene: .
CDR3 DNA: TGTGCCAGCAGCGCCGGGACATCTGACGAGCAGTACTTC; CDR3 protein: CASSAGTSDEQYF; J gene: TRBJ2-7; V gene: TRBV6-6; clone size: .; D gene: .
CDR3 DNA: TGTGCCAGCAGCTTGGCTGGCGGGGGGACCTACGAGCAGTACTTC; CDR3 protein: CASSLAGGGTYEQYF; J gene: TRBJ2-7; V gene: TRBV5-4; clone size: .; D gene: TRBD2
CDR3 DNA: TGTGCCACCAGCAGAGTGGCGGGAGCTAGCACAGATACGCAGTATTTT; CDR3 protein: CATSRVAGASTDTQYF; J gene: TRBJ2-3; V gene: TRBV15; clone size: .; D gene: TRBD2
CDR3 DNA: TGTGCCAGTAGGTTCACAGGGGGCGGTCAGCCCCAGCATTTT; CDR3 protein: CASRFTGGGQPQHF; J gene: TRBJ1-5; V gene: TRBV19; clone size: .; D gene: TRBD1
CDR3 DNA: TGTGCCAGCAGCCACGAATCAAGCACAGATACGCAGTATTTT; CDR3 protein: CASSHESSTDTQYF; J gene: TRBJ2-3; V gene: TRBV12-1; clone size: .; D gene: .
CDR3 DNA: TGTGCCAGTAGTATCGGACAGGCTACCGGGGAGCTGTTTTTT; CDR3 protein: CASSIGQATGELFF; J gene: TRBJ2-2; V gene: TRBV19; clone size: .; D gene: TRBD1